These 29 T cell receptor beta chains were all obtained from the same sample, sequenced in a study of blood T cell repertoires in COVID-19. Sequenced by immunoSEQ multiplex PCR; TCRdb stores in-frame clones only, minus some. Found here are over 250,000 clones, just over 90% of them singletons; the top ten hold approximately 2%. The sequencing sample was made of peripheral blood. The receptors stem from a woman between 25 and 40 years old with COVID-19, enrolled during active disease.

The rearrangement joins TRBV24-1 to TRBJ1-5; D call uncertain. The CDR3 runs to 15 residues. Trimming shortened V by 1 base and J by 5 bases, and 11 bases separated the two germline ends. Germline CDR1 reads KGHDR; CDR2 reads SFDVKD. CDR3 DNA: TGTGCCACCAGTGATTTCGACATATTGGATCAGCCCCAGCATTTT. Protein sequence: CATSDFDILDQPQHF.

DNA of the CDR3: TGTGCCAGCAGCCTAGACTTGCAGTCCTACGAGCAGTACTTC. Translated, it gives CASSLDLQSYEQYF. The V call is TRBV3-1 (or the pseudogene TRBV3-2), the J call TRBJ2-7; D gene unclear. In germline, CDR1 is LGHDT, CDR2 YNNKEL (reference sequence). The germline V and J ends were trimmed by 4 bases and 1 base, with 11 bases remaining between them. This CDR3 spans 14 amino acids.

The chain has TRBV2 and TRBJ1-5, with 7 bases aligning to TRBD1. V lost 1 base, J lost 7 bases, and 7 bases stayed unmatched. This CDR3 has 15 residues. Germline V gene lookup returns CDR1 SNHLY and CDR2 FYNNEI. This CDR3 is CASSEGQGLFQPQHF. DNA of the CDR3: TGTGCCAGCAGTGAAGGACAGGGTTTGTTCCAGCCCCAGCATTTT.

In its sample, this clone was seen once. This rearrangement joins TRBV4-1 to TRBJ1-5; weak D call: TRBD1 (5 bases). Looked up from germline, CDR1 is MGHRA and CDR2 is YSYEKL. The V gene lost 1 base and the J gene lost 7 bases, with 17 bases spanning the gap. The CDR3 covers 16 residues. CDR3 residues: CASSQVAAGIGQPQHF. The CDR3 nucleotides read TGCGCCAGCAGCCAAGTTGCAGCAGGGATAGGACAGCCCCAGCATTTT.

The genes are TRBV14 and TRBJ1-1, with D possibly being TRBD1 (6 bases). V was cut by 4 bases and J by 0 bases, with 12 bases left in between. The CDR3 extends over 15 amino acids. Germline CDR1 is SGHDN and CDR2 is FVKESK. CDR3 DNA sequence: TGTGCCAGCAGCCGATACGACAGGATGAACACTGAAGCTTTCTTT. It translates to CASSRYDRMNTEAFF. Filled out from reference TRBV14 and TRBJ1-1, the complete variable domain reads EAGVTQFPSHSVIEKGQTVTLRCDPISGHDNLYWYRRVMGKEIKFLLHFVKESKQDESGMPNNRFLAERTGGTYSTLKVQPAELEDSGVYFCASSRYDRMNTEAFFGQGTRLTVV.

J is TRBJ2-3 and V is TRBV10-3, with TRBD1 matching over 8 bases. Trimming cost V 7 bases and J 2 bases; bases outside gene matches: 5. Germline CDR1 and CDR2: ENHRY and SYGVKD. The CDR3 is 14 residues long. The CDR3 DNA reads as TGTGCCATCAAACCGACAGGGGCCACAGATACGCAGTATTTT. It codes for CAIKPTGATDTQYF.

This rearrangement joins TRBV7-9 to TRBJ2-2; D possibly corresponds to TRBD2 (7 bases). Germline CDR1 SEHNR, CDR2 FQNEAQ (reference sequence). Trimming took off 5 bases at V and 7 bases at J, with 11 bases between the two ends. CDR3 size: 13 residues. Here the CDR3 DNA reads TGTGCCAGCAGCCGGGGGGCTGGCGGGGAGCTGTTTTTT. Translation gives CASSRGAGGELFF.

V gene TRBV4-1 combines with J gene TRBJ1-2, with TRBD1 as a possible D gene (6 bases). Germline V gene lookup returns CDR1 MGHRA and CDR2 YSYEKL. The V end lost 5 bases, the J end lost 0 bases, and 16 bases lay between the germline ends. This CDR3 is built from 16 residues. The chain's CDR3 is CASSYRQVPANYGYTF. The CDR3 bases are TGCGCCAGCAGCTACAGACAGGTTCCGGCTAACTATGGCTACACCTTC.

This clone was counted once. The V gene is TRBV27, the J gene TRBJ1-1, with 11 positions matching TRBD1. CDR1 and CDR2 from the germline V gene are MNHEY and SMNVEV (reference sequence). The CDR3 is 16 residues long. V lost 4 bases to trimming and J lost 6 bases; unmatched junction nucleotides: 10. The CDR3, as DNA: TGTGCCAGCAGTTCCCCGGGACAGGGGGGACGGGCTGAAGCTTTCTTT. Encoded protein: CASSSPGQGGRAEAFF.

The chain couples TRBV7-2 to TRBJ1-3; 7 bases agree with TRBD1. The CDR3 has 16 residues. Per the germline V gene, CDR1 is SGHTA and CDR2 is FQGNSA. Trimming took 8 bases from V and 4 from J; bases not matched to a gene: 14. The CDR3 nucleotides are TGTGCCAGCCGTGCGGGACAGCGGACGGGGGGAAACACCATATATTTT. Its protein product is CASRAGQRTGGNTIYF.

The rearrangement links TRBV6-5 to TRBJ2-5, with 12 bases lining up with TRBD2. The CDR3 loop spans 16 amino acids. V was pared by 0 bases and J by 4 bases, with 3 bases of the junction left unmatched. Per the germline V gene, CDR1 is MNHEY and CDR2 is SVGAGI. The CDR3 spells CASSYSTSGSIETQYF. As DNA, the CDR3 is TGTGCCAGCAGTTACTCGACTAGCGGGAGTATAGAGACCCAGTACTTC.

The V call is TRBV6-5, the J call TRBJ1-5; 7 bases map to TRBD1. Germline assignment: CDR1 MNHEY and CDR2 SVGAGI. This CDR3 contains 15 residues. Trimming cost V 7 bases and J 2 bases; bases outside gene matches: 8. CDR3 sequence reads: CASTESRGRNQPQHF. The CDR3 bases are TGTGCCAGCACCGAATCTAGGGGGCGCAATCAGCCCCAGCATTTT.

The chain recombines TRBV7-9 with TRBJ2-1, with D uncertain. The CDR3 spans 13 residues. Trimming cost V 2 bases and J 9 bases, with 11 bases left between them. Germline-derived CDR1 and CDR2 are SEHNR and FQNEAQ (reference sequence). The CDR3 sequence: CASSLTERTEQFF. In nucleotides, the CDR3 is TGTGCCAGCAGCTTAACGGAGCGCACTGAGCAGTTCTTC. The full variable domain, in which reference TRBV7-9 and TRBJ2-1 provide the parts outside the CDR3, is DTGVSQNPRHKITKRGQNVTFRCDPISEHNRLYWYRQTLGQGPEFLTYFQNEAQLEKSRLLSDRFSAERPKGSFSTLEIQRTEQGDSAMYLCASSLTERTEQFFGPGTRLTVL.

The rearrangement uses TRBV29-1 and TRBJ2-7; perhaps TRBD2 as D (5 bases). The CDR3 sequence is 13 residues long. CDR1 SQVTM and CDR2 ANQGSEA come from the germline V gene. V lost 4 bases and J 3 bases, leaving 13 bases between the germline ends. CDR3 loop: CSVVPGNDYEQYF. DNA for the CDR3: TGCAGCGTTGTTCCGGGGAACGACTACGAGCAGTACTTC.

This rearrangement joins TRBV28 to TRBJ2-7; 10 bases agree with TRBD2. Germline CDR1 and CDR2: MDHEN and SYDVKM. The junction had 16 bases not matched to a gene; V was cut back by 4 bases and J by 4 bases. The CDR3 loop spans 18 amino acids. Here the CDR3 DNA reads TGTGCCAGCAGTTCCCGGGGAGCGGGAGGGCTGGAACCGTACGAGCAGTACTTC. Translating gives CASSSRGAGGLEPYEQYF. The variable domain in full, completed from reference TRBV28 and TRBJ2-7, reads DVKVTQSSRYLVKRTGEKVFLECVQDMDHENMFWYRQDPGLGLRLIYFSYDVKMKEKGDIPEGYSVSREKKERFSLILESASTNQTSMYLCASSSRGAGGLEPYEQYFGPGTRLTVT.

A few counts support this clone. V is TRBV14 and J is TRBJ1-1; the match to TRBD1 covers 9 bases. CDR3 length equals 15 residues. Germline loops: CDR1 SGHDN, CDR2 FVKESK. The ends lost 0 bases at V and 3 bases at J; junction bases unmatched: 2. CDR3 sequence reads: CASSQDTGGYTEAFF. CDR3 DNA: TGTGCCAGCAGCCAAGATACAGGGGGCTACACTGAAGCTTTCTTT.

This clone was observed once. The chain carries TRBV19 and TRBJ2-2; 9 bases align to TRBD1. Unmatched junction bases numbered 10, after V lost 7 bases and J lost 7 bases. Per germline, CDR1 LNHDA and CDR2 SQIVND (reference sequence). This CDR3 is 15 amino acids long. As DNA, the CDR3 is TGTGCCAGTACCCTAGGACAGGGGTGGAGCGGGGAGCTGTTTTTT. Its protein is CASTLGQGWSGELFF.

This clone was counted a single time. The chain recombines TRBV19 with TRBJ2-3; 12 bases match TRBD2. CDR1 is LNHDA and CDR2 is SQIVND in the germline V gene (reference sequence). The trim removed 4 bases at V and 4 bases at J, leaving 9 bases unmatched. This CDR3 contains 17 residues. The CDR3 nucleotides are TGTGCCAGTAGTACGCCTCTAGCGGGAGGGCTGGCAGATACGCAGTATTTT. Its protein is CASSTPLAGGLADTQYF.

The rearrangement uses TRBV10-3 and TRBJ1-1, with 7 bases matching TRBD1. J gave up 0 bases and V 2 bases, and 6 bases lay outside the gene matches. The CDR3 contains 16 residues. In germline, CDR1 is ENHRY, CDR2 SYGVKD. Written as DNA, the CDR3 is TGTGCCATCAGTGAGGGATCACAGGGGATGAACACTGAAGCTTTCTTT. Its protein product is CAISEGSQGMNTEAFF.

The chain joins TRBV19 to TRBJ2-1; 11 bases are a match to TRBD2. Germline CDR1 LNHDA, CDR2 SQIVND (reference sequence). V was pared by 6 bases and J by 12 bases, with 4 bases of the junction left unmatched. This CDR3 is built from 12 residues. The CDR3 DNA is TGTGCCAGTAGGAATCTAGCGGGAGGGCAGTTCTTC. This translates into CASRNLAGGQFF.

This clone was observed a handful of times. V and J are TRBV29-1 and TRBJ1-1; a possible D gene is TRBD1 (6 bases). V was cut by 5 bases and J by 0 bases, with 16 bases left in between. Germline lookup yields CDR1 SQVTM and CDR2 ANQGSEA. The CDR3 runs 15 residues. The CDR3 coding sequence is TGCAGCGTTCCGTCTTTTCAGGGGATGAACACTGAAGCTTTCTTT. Translated: CSVPSFQGMNTEAFF.

About this clone itself: Other DNA sequences within the sample encode an identical CDR3. The J gene is TRBJ2-7, the V gene TRBV24-1; 7 bases agree with TRBD1. The CDR3 length is 14 residues. Losses at the gene ends were 4 bases for V and 5 bases for J; bases not matched to a gene: 7. CDR1 is KGHDR and CDR2 is SFDVKD in the germline V gene. The CDR3 region is CATSDPGTGDEQYF. CDR3 coding DNA: TGTGCCACCAGTGACCCCGGAACAGGGGACGAGCAGTACTTC.

The chain joins TRBV10-2 to TRBJ1-5; D is undetermined. The CDR3 has 14 residues. Between the trimmed V and J ends, which lost 2 bases and 3 bases, there was a span of 8 bases. The germline gives CDR1 WSHSY, CDR2 SAAADI. The CDR3 loop reads CASSETSPNQPQHF. For the CDR3, the DNA is TGCGCCAGCAGTGAGACTTCCCCCAATCAGCCCCAGCATTTT.

V gene TRBV14 combines with J gene TRBJ2-3; 13 bases align to TRBD2. This CDR3 is 17 amino acids long. Germline CDR1 SGHDN, CDR2 FVKESK. J lost 9 bases, V lost 4 bases, and 13 bases had no gene match. Written as DNA, the CDR3 is TGTGCCAGCAGCCCAGCCGGGGGACTAGCGGGAAGGAAGACGCAGTATTTT. This codes for CASSPAGGLAGRKTQYF.

The chain joins TRBV27 to TRBJ2-5; 9 bases are shared with TRBD1. There are 14 residues in the CDR3. The germline V gene has CDR1 MNHEY and CDR2 SMNVEV (reference sequence). The junction had 5 bases not matched to a gene; V was cut back by 5 bases and J by 4 bases. In DNA form, the CDR3 reads TGTGCCAGCAGTCCAACAGGGGGCGGAGAGACCCAGTACTTC. It encodes CASSPTGGGETQYF.

V is TRBV9 and J is TRBJ2-1; weak D call: TRBD2 (5 bases). Germline V gene data show CDR1 as SGDLS and CDR2 as YYNGEE. CDR3 length: 14 residues. Trimming left V 0 bases short and J 5 bases short, with 9 bases between. Here the CDR3 DNA reads TGTGCCAGCAGCGTAGGGTCGCGGGACAATGAGCAGTTCTTC. The encoded protein is CASSVGSRDNEQFF.

The chain is built from TRBV3-1 (or the pseudogene TRBV3-2) and TRBJ2-7, with D possibly matching TRBD2 (6 bases). The CDR3 spans 14 residues. CDR1 LGHDT and CDR2 YNNKEL come from the germline V gene (reference sequence). V lost 3 bases and J lost 2, with 11 bases in between. CDR3 region: CASSQASETYEQYF. The CDR3, as DNA: TGTGCCAGCAGCCAGGCTAGCGAAACCTACGAGCAGTACTTC.

This clone was counted only a few times. The chain uses TRBV19 and TRBJ2-3, with 12 bases identical to TRBD2. Germline CDR1 and CDR2: LNHDA and SQIVND (reference sequence). The trim removed 2 bases at V and 2 bases at J, leaving 2 bases unmatched. This CDR3 has 16 residues. The CDR3 DNA is TGTGCCAGTAGTATACTAGCGGGAGGGCCCACAGATACGCAGTATTTT. Translating it yields CASSILAGGPTDTQYF.

The gene calls are TRBV7-9 and TRBJ2-2, with D tentatively TRBD2 (6 bases). The CDR3 contains 18 residues. Germline values: CDR1 SEHNR, CDR2 FQNEAQ (reference sequence). Trimming removed 1 base at V and 3 bases at J, with 18 bases between. CDR3 amino acids: CASSLDIAGEAYTGELFF. The CDR3 DNA reads TGTGCCAGCAGCTTAGATATTGCCGGGGAGGCTTACACCGGGGAGCTGTTTTTT. Using reference TRBV7-9 and TRBJ2-2 for the parts outside the CDR3, the full variable domain is DTGVSQNPRHKITKRGQNVTFRCDPISEHNRLYWYRQTLGQGPEFLTYFQNEAQLEKSRLLSDRFSAERPKGSFSTLEIQRTEQGDSAMYLCASSLDIAGEAYTGELFFGEGSRLTVL.